The 25 T cell receptor beta chains in this list originate from one sample, sequenced in a study of STAT5B mutations in CD4+ large granular lymphocyte leukemia. Profiling relied on immunoSEQ multiplex PCR, and the TCRdb table lists in-frame clones only, not all of them. The sample shows under 40,000 clones, less than 80% of them seen only once. Sample: CD4+ T cells from blood buffy coats. The receptors here all came from a human donor in good health.

This chain joins TRBV28 and TRBJ1-1; 8 bases are a match to TRBD1. There are 15 residues in the CDR3. Germline loops: CDR1 MDHEN, CDR2 SYDVKM. V lost 6 bases, J lost 4 bases, and 10 bases stayed unmatched. In nucleotides, the CDR3 is TGTGCCAGCAGCCTTCCGGACAGGGAAAGCACTGAAGCTTTCTTT. This translates into CASSLPDRESTEAFF.

The chain has TRBV4-2 and TRBJ1-1, with TRBD1 as a possible D gene (6 bases). The CDR3 consists of 14 residues. V was trimmed by 0 bases and J by 4 bases, leaving 9 bases between them. The V gene's germline CDR1 is LGHNA and CDR2 YNFKEQ. CDR3 amino acids: CASSQDRGSTEAFF. In DNA, the CDR3 is TGTGCCAGCAGCCAAGACAGGGGTTCCACTGAAGCTTTCTTT.

V usage is TRBV5-1 and J usage is TRBJ2-2; 11 bases are a match to TRBD1. Germline CDR1 and CDR2: SGHRS and YFSETQ. Germline trimming cut 0 bases from V and 4 bases from J; bases unmatched to any gene: 14. This CDR3 comprises 20 residues. In DNA, the CDR3 is TGCGCCAGCAGCTTGGCCAACGGACAGGGGGCTAGGCGAGGCACCGGGGAGCTGTTTTTT. This gives the protein CASSLANGQGARRGTGELFF.

The chain carries TRBV9 and TRBJ2-7, with 8 bases matching TRBD2. J lost 0 bases, V lost 4 bases, and 9 bases had no gene match. The V gene's germline CDR1 is SGDLS and CDR2 YYNGEE. This CDR3 contains 16 residues. CDR3 protein: CASSLRSGGSSYEQYF. The CDR3 DNA reads as TGTGCCAGCAGCCTACGCAGCGGGGGAAGCTCCTACGAGCAGTACTTC.

The chain recombines TRBV7-2 with TRBJ2-5; D possibly corresponds to TRBD2 (5 bases). The germline V gene encodes CDR1 SGHTA and CDR2 FQGNSA. Trimming removed 4 bases at V and 4 bases at J, with 16 bases between. The CDR3 is 15 residues long. This CDR3 is CASSSSRSGVETQYF. The CDR3 coding sequence is TGTGCCAGCAGCTCTAGTCGGTCCGGGGTAGAGACCCAGTACTTC.

This chain uses TRBV4-2 with TRBJ2-3; TRBD2 matches 8 bases. V lost 1 base and J lost 5; bases outside the gene matches: 2. This CDR3 has 14 residues. Per the germline V gene, CDR1 is LGHNA and CDR2 is YNFKEQ. The CDR3 bases are TGTGCCAGCAGCCAAGCGGGGGGGCTAGATACGCAGTATTTT. As protein: CASSQAGGLDTQYF.

The chain is built from TRBV5-4 and TRBJ1-1; perhaps TRBD1 as D (6 bases). The CDR3 totals 15 residues. The V end was cut by 1 base, the J end by 4 bases, with 14 bases between. Germline CDR1 SGHNT, CDR2 YYREEE (reference sequence). The CDR3 is CASSLLHRETTEAFF. The CDR3 DNA reads as TGTGCCAGCAGCTTGTTACACAGGGAGACCACTGAAGCTTTCTTT.

This sequence joins TRBV29-1 and TRBJ1-3; D remains ambiguous. V was pared by 3 bases and J by 4 bases, with 4 bases between. The CDR3 extends over 11 amino acids. The germline V gene encodes CDR1 SQVTM and CDR2 ANQGSEA. The CDR3: CSVDSGNTIYF. CDR3 in DNA: TGCAGCGTTGATTCCGGAAACACCATATATTTT.

This sequence joins TRBV7-6 and TRBJ1-4; D not certain. V was clipped by 1 base and J by 8 bases, with 14 bases between them. The CDR3 extends over 15 amino acids. Looked up from germline, CDR1 is SGHVS and CDR2 is FNYEAQ. DNA of the CDR3: TGTGCCAGCAGCTTAGAAGACTCGAACCAAGAAAAACTGTTTTTT. This codes for CASSLEDSNQEKLFF.

The CDR3: CASSLGSGSINEQFF. In DNA form, the CDR3 reads TGTGCCAGCAGCTTAGGGAGCGGGAGCATTAATGAGCAGTTCTTC. The rearrangement joins TRBV7-8 to TRBJ2-1, with 8 nucleotides matching TRBD2. Trimming removed 1 base from V and 7 bases from J; junction bases left unmatched: 6. Germline CDR1 is SGHVS and CDR2 is FQNEAQ. The CDR3 is made up of 15 amino acids.

The chain joins TRBV7-9 to TRBJ1-1; tentative D call: TRBD1 (6 bases). CDR1 SEHNR and CDR2 FQNEAQ come from the germline V gene (reference sequence). The CDR3 has 12 amino acids. The V end was cut by 4 bases, the J end by 8 bases, with 11 bases between. For the CDR3, the DNA is TGTGCCAGCAGCTCACTAGACAGGGAAGCTTTCTTT. As protein: CASSSLDREAFF.

This chain connects TRBV20-1 to TRBJ2-7; D is possibly TRBD1 (5 bases). The germline V gene has CDR1 DFQATT and CDR2 SNEGSKA (reference sequence). CDR3 length: 10 residues. V lost 3 bases to trimming and J lost 5 bases, with 5 bases between them. The CDR3 loop is CSARTDEQYF. Written as DNA, the CDR3 is TGCAGTGCTAGGACAGACGAGCAGTACTTC.

This clone was counted only a few times. This sequence joins TRBV6-5 and TRBJ1-6; D ambiguous. Germline CDR1 and CDR2: MNHEY and SVGAGI. V dropped 8 bases and J dropped 8 bases, with 16 bases sitting between them. This CDR3 spans 14 amino acids. The CDR3 is CASSPDYGDSPLHF. In DNA form, the CDR3 reads TGTGCCAGCTCCCCCGATTATGGGGATTCACCCCTCCACTTT.

V is TRBV7-7 and J is TRBJ1-1; D may be TRBD1 (5 bases). The CDR3 contains 14 residues. V was clipped by 4 bases and J by 6 bases, with 15 bases between them. Germline values: CDR1 SSHAT, CDR2 FNYEAQ (reference sequence). DNA for the CDR3: TGTGCCAGCAGCTCGAAAGGTCGGGGGGCTGAAGCTTTCTTT. Translating gives CASSSKGRGAEAFF.

The sample holds one count of this clone. The CDR3 sequence is CASRAGELFF. The CDR3 DNA sequence: TGTGCCAGCCGTGCTGGGGAGCTGTTTTTT. V is TRBV7-9 and J is TRBJ2-2; D remains unclear. The CDR3 extends over 10 amino acids. Trimming cost V 8 bases and J 8 bases, with 6 bases left between them. Germline V gene lookup returns CDR1 SEHNR and CDR2 FQNEAQ (reference sequence).

The J gene is TRBJ1-5, the V gene TRBV7-8; no definite D call. Germline V gene data show CDR1 as SGHVS and CDR2 as FQNEAQ. This CDR3 comprises 16 residues. V dropped 5 bases and J dropped 3 bases, with 17 bases sitting between them. The CDR3 loop is CASSGYRVPFNQPQHF. Here the CDR3 DNA reads TGTGCCAGCAGCGGATACCGGGTCCCCTTCAATCAGCCCCAGCATTTT.

The V gene is TRBV6-5, the J gene TRBJ2-3; 7 bases line up with TRBD1. The CDR3 sequence is 15 residues long. With V trimmed by 6 bases and J by 3 bases, 9 bases remained unmatched. Germline assignment: CDR1 MNHEY and CDR2 SVGAGI. The CDR3 loop reads CASRRTGVNTDTQYF. CDR3 bases: TGTGCCAGCAGGCGTACAGGGGTTAATACAGATACGCAGTATTTT.

This clone has just a few counts. The rearrangement uses TRBV6-5 and TRBJ1-5; unclear D gene. Trimming took off 2 bases at V and 8 bases at J, with 10 bases between the two ends. The CDR3 sequence is 13 residues long. CDR1 and CDR2 (germline): MNHEY, SVGAGI. The DNA of the CDR3 is TGTGCCAGCAGTTACCGGGGAGAAGAGCCCCAGCATTTT. It encodes CASSYRGEEPQHF.

The chain joins TRBV7-2 to TRBJ2-2; 10 nucleotides agree with TRBD1. Trimming removed 3 bases from V and 6 bases from J; junction bases left unmatched: 4. Per germline, CDR1 SGHTA and CDR2 FQGNSA. The CDR3 sequence is 15 residues long. The CDR3 loop is CASSFDRGPPGELFF. The CDR3 bases are TGTGCCAGCAGCTTCGACAGGGGGCCACCCGGGGAGCTGTTTTTT.

The CDR3, as DNA: TGCGCCAGCAGCTTGATGGGGGGAAACTACGAGCAGTACTTC. Its protein product is CASSLMGGNYEQYF. This chain links TRBV5-1 with TRBJ2-7, with TRBD2 as a possible D gene (6 bases). Germline assignment: CDR1 SGHRS and CDR2 YFSETQ. V was pared by 1 base and J by 3 bases, with 11 bases between. The CDR3 runs to 14 residues.

The chain is built from TRBV5-1 and TRBJ1-5; D unclear. The CDR3 covers 14 residues. The ends were cut back, 4 bases at V and 0 bases at J, with 8 bases in the middle. Germline V lookup: CDR1 SGHRS, CDR2 YFSETQ. The CDR3, as DNA: TGCGCCAGCAGCCCAGACACTAGCAATCAGCCCCAGCATTTT. Encoded protein: CASSPDTSNQPQHF. Combining the CDR3 with reference TRBV5-1 and TRBJ1-5 gives the whole variable domain KAGVTQTPRYLIKTRGQQVTLSCSPISGHRSVSWYQQTPGQGLQFLFEYFSETQRNKGNFPGRFSGRQFSNSRSEMNVSTLELGDSALYLCASSPDTSNQPQHFGDGTRLSIL.

V and J are TRBV6-6 and TRBJ2-5; D gene unclear. V lost 4 bases, J lost 3 bases, and 15 bases lay in between. The germline V gene has CDR1 MNHNY and CDR2 SVGAGI (reference sequence). CDR3 length: 15 residues. Here the CDR3 DNA reads TGTGCCAGCAGTTCAGCCCAGAAGGGAAAAGAGACCCAGTACTTC. It specifies CASSSAQKGKETQYF.

This clone has a single count. The chain couples TRBV6-6 to TRBJ1-5; 8 nucleotides align to TRBD1. Germline CDR1 MNHNY, CDR2 SVGAGI (reference sequence). V lost 7 bases, J lost 1 base, and 9 bases stayed unmatched. This CDR3 spans 16 amino acids. The CDR3 DNA reads as TGTGCCAGCACCGTCGGACAGGGAGGGAGCAATCAGCCCCAGCATTTT. It yields the protein CASTVGQGGSNQPQHF.

The rearrangement links TRBV2 to TRBJ2-6, with D unclear. The CDR3 spans 14 residues. V lost 7 bases and J lost 0, with 7 bases in between. Germline V gene data show CDR1 as SNHLY and CDR2 as FYNNEI. The CDR3 protein is CASMVHSGANVLTF. DNA of the CDR3: TGTGCCAGCATGGTTCACTCTGGGGCCAACGTCCTGACTTTC.

This chain joins TRBV30 and TRBJ2-5, with unresolved D. Trimming pared 3 bases from V and 4 bases from J, leaving 12 bases between. The germline CDR1 and CDR2 sequences are GTSNPN and SVGIG (reference sequence). There are 13 residues in the CDR3. The CDR3 reads CAWRGLIGETQYF. CDR3 in DNA: TGTGCCTGGAGGGGTTTAATTGGAGAGACCCAGTACTTC.